This T cell receptor beta chain was captured by sequencing in a study of radiation and T cells in renal cell carcinoma. Notes on the study in general: In nephrectomy-only tumors, top 100 clonotypes averaged roughly 40%, versus roughly 54% irradiated.

Data came from immunoSEQ multiplex PCR; TCRdb stores just in-frame clones and leaves some out. This sample has about 24,000 clones, with 40% to 55% found just once. This clone was detected a few times. Its matching antigen is unknown. Treatment here: 15 Gy SBRT to primary tumor, nephrectomy 4 weeks later. Nephrectomy followed 15 Gy stereotactic body radiation by 4 weeks. Per the germline V gene, CDR1 is SGHDT and CDR2 is YYEEEE. The V gene lost 2 bases and the J gene lost 13 bases, with 19 bases spanning the gap. The CDR3 consists of 13 residues. The sequenced sample was tumor tissue, obtained from a patient whose treatment included radiotherapy and nephrectomy. The sequence was collected from a woman in her fifties or sixties with renal cell carcinoma. This chain uses TRBV5-6 with TRBJ2-7, with D hard to call. The DNA for the CDR3 is TGTGCCAGCAGCTTATCTGTAAAGAAAATACCCTACTTC. Translated, it gives CASSLSVKKIPYF. Variable domain in full (rest from reference TRBV5-6 and TRBJ2-7): DAGVTQSPTHLIKTRGQQVTLRCSPKSGHDTVSWYQQALGQGPQFIFQYYEEEERQRGNFPDRFSGHQFPNYSSELNVNALLLGDSALYLCASSLSVKKIPYFGPGTRLTVT.